The clone carrying this TCR beta chain was counted at least ten times. Antigen unknown. Production of TCR cDNA was by 5'RACE template switching, which also added a universal primer site and UMIs. TCRdb redid the calling of the 5' RACE reads with MiXCR, one entry per CDR3 protein. The table includes about 69,000 distinct CDR3 sequences, roughly 6% detected once. This sample was included in a study of T cells after yellow fever vaccination. Study-wide results and limits: Sorted repertoires could include abundant contaminating clonotypes from bulk cells.

V was cut by 4 bases and J by 8 bases, with 17 bases left in between. The germline gives CDR1 SQVTM, CDR2 ANQGSEA. The CDR3 is made up of 13 amino acids. The TCR sequence derives from a young man who received the YFV17D yellow fever vaccine. The chain carries TRBV29-1 and TRBJ1-1; D uncertain. Material: CD4+ T cells sorted from PBMCs, obtained roughly 14 days after the first yellow fever vaccination. In DNA form, the CDR3 reads TGCAGCGTTGCACAGCTCCGACCGGGAGAAGCTTTCTTT. Encoded protein: CSVAQLRPGEAFF.